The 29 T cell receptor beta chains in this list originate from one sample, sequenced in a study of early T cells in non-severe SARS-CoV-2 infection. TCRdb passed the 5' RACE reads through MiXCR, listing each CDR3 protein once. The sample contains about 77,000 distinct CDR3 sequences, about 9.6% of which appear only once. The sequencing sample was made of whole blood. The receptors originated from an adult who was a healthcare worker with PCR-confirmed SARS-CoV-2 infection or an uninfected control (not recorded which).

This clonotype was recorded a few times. As DNA, the CDR3 is TGTGCCAGCAGGCCTTCGGGGATAGCGGGAGGTCCCAATGAGCAGTTCTTC. This translates into CASRPSGIAGGPNEQFF. The V call is TRBV2, the J call TRBJ2-1, with 10 bases lining up with TRBD2. After removal of 6 bases from V and 6 bases from J, the junction contained 14 bases not matched to a gene. This CDR3 comprises 17 residues. The germline V gene encodes CDR1 SNHLY and CDR2 FYNNEI.

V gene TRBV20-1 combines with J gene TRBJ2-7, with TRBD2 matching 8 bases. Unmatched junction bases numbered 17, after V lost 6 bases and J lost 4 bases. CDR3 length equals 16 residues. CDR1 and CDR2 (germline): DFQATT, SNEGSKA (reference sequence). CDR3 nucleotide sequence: TGCAGTGCCTGGGCGGGGGGAACCGAAACTTATTACGAGCAGTACTTC. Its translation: CSAWAGGTETYYEQYF.

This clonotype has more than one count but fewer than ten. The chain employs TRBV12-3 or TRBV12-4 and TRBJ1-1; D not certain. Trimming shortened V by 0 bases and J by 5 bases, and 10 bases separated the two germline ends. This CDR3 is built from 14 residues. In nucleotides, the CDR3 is TGTGCCAGCAGTTTAGCGCGGCGGATAACTGAAGCTTTCTTT. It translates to CASSLARRITEAFF.

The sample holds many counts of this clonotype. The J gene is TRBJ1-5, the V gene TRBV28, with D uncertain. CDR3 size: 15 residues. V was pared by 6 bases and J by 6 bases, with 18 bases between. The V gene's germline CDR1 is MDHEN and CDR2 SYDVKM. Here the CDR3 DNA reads TGTGCCAGCAGCTCCGATACCCTCCAACGTCAGCCCCAGCATTTT. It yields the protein CASSSDTLQRQPQHF. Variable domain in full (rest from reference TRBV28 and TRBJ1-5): DVKVTQSSRYLVKRTGEKVFLECVQDMDHENMFWYRQDPGLGLRLIYFSYDVKMKEKGDIPEGYSVSREKKERFSLILESASTNQTSMYLCASSSDTLQRQPQHFGDGTRLSIL.

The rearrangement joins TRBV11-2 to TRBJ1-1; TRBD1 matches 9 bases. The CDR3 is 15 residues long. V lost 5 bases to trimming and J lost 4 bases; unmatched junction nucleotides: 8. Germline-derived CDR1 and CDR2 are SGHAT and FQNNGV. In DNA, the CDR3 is TGTGCCAGCAGCACTTACAGGGGGCGGGGCACTGAAGCTTTCTTT. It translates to CASSTYRGRGTEAFF.

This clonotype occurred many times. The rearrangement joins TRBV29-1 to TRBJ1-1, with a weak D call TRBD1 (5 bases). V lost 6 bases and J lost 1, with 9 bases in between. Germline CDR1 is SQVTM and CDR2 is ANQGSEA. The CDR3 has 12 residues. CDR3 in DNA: TGCAGCGTGACAGAACAGAACACTGAAGCTTTCTTT. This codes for CSVTEQNTEAFF.

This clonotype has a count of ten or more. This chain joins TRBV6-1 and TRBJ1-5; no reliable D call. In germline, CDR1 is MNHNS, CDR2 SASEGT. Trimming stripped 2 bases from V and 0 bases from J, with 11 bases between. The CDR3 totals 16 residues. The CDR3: CASSETTAYSNQPQHF. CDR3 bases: TGTGCCAGCAGTGAAACCACAGCTTATAGCAATCAGCCCCAGCATTTT.

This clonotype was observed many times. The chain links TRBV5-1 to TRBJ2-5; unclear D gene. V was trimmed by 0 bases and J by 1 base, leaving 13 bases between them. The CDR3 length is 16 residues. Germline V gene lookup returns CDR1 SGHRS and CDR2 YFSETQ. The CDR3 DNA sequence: TGCGCCAGCAGCTTGGGGCAGATTCCTCTCCAAGAGACCCAGTACTTC. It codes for CASSLGQIPLQETQYF.

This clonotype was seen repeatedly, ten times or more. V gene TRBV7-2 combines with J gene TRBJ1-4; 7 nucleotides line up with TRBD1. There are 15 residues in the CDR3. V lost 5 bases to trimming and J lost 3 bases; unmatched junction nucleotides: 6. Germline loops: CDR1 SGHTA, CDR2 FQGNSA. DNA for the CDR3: TGTGCCAGCAGCACACAACAGGGGCCTAATGAAAAACTGTTTTTT. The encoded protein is CASSTQQGPNEKLFF.

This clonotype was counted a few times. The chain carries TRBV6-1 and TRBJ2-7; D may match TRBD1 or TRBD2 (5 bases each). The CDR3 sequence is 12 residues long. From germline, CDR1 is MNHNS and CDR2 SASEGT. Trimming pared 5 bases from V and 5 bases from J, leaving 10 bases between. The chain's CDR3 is CASSRGPNEQYF. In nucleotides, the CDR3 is TGTGCCAGCAGTCGGGGCCCGAACGAGCAGTACTTC.

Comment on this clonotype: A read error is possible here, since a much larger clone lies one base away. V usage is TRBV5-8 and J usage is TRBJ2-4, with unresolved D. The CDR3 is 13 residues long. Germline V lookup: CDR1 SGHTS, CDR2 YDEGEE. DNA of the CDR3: TGTGCCAGCAGCCTATCGGGCACAGACATTCAGAACTTC. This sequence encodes CASSLSGTDIQNF.

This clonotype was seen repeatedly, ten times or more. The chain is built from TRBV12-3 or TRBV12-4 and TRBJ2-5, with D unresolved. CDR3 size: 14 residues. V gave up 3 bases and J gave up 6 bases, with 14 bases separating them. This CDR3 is CASSLLGKQKTQYF. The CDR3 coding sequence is TGTGCCAGCAGTTTGTTGGGAAAGCAAAAGACCCAGTACTTC.

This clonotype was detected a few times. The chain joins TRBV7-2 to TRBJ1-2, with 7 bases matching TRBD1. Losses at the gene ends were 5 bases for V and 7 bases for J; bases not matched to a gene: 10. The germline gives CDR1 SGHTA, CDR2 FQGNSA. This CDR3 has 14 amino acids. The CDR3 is CASSLGQSGGGYTF. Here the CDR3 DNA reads TGTGCCAGCAGCCTGGGACAGAGTGGAGGTGGCTACACCTTC.

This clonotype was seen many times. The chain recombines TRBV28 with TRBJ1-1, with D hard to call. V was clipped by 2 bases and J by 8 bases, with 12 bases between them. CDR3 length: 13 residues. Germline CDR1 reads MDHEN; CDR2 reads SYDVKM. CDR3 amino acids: CASSLKVLREAFF. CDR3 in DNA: TGTGCCAGCAGTTTAAAGGTCCTTAGGGAAGCTTTCTTT.

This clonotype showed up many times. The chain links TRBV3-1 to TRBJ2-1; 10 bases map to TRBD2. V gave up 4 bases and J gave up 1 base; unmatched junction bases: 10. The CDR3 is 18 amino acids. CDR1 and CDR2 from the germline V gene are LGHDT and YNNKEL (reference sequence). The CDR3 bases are TGTGCCAGCAGCCCTGGGAGACTAGCGGGTGGTTCCTACAATGAGCAGTTCTTC. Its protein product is CASSPGRLAGGSYNEQFF.

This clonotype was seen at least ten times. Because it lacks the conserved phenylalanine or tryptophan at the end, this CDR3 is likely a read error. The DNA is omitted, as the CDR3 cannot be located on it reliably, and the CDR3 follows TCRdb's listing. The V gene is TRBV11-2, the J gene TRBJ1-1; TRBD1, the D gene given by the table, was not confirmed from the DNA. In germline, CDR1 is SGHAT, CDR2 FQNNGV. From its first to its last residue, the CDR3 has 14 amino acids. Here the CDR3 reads CASSLDRASYLYFL.

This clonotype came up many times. The CDR3 protein is CASRRGQGVGGYTF. In nucleotides, the CDR3 is TGTGCCAGCAGGAGGGGACAGGGCGTCGGCGGCTACACCTTC. This chain links TRBV6-2 or TRBV6-3 with TRBJ1-2; 9 positions match TRBD1. Germline assignment: CDR1 MNHEY and CDR2 SVGEGT. The CDR3 is made up of 14 amino acids. The trim removed 6 bases at V and 8 bases at J, leaving 10 bases unmatched.

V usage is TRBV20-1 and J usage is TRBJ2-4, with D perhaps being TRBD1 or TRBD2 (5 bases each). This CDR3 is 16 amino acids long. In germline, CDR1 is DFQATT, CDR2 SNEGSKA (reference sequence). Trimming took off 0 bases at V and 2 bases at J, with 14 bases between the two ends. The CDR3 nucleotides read TGCAGTGCTAGAGATAATAGAGGGGATACCAAAAACATTCAGTACTTC. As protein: CSARDNRGDTKNIQYF.

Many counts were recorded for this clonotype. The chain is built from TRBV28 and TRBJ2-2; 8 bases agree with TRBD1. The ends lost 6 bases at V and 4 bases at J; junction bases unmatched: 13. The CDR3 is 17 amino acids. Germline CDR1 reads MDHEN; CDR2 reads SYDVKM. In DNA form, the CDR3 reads TGTGCCAGCAGCCCCGTTTGGGCAGGGGGCGGCACCGGGGAGCTGTTTTTT. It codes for CASSPVWAGGGTGELFF.

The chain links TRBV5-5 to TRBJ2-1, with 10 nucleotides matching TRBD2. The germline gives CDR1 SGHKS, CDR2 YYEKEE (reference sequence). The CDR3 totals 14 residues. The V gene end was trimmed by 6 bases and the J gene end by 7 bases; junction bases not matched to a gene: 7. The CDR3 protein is CASTLGLARNEQFF. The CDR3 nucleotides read TGTGCCAGCACACTGGGACTAGCGAGAAATGAGCAGTTCTTC.

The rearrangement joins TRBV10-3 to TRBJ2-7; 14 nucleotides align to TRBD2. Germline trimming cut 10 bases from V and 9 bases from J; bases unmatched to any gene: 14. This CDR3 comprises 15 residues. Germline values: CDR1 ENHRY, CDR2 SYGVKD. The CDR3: CATRGTSGRDQVQYF. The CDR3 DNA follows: TGTGCCACCAGGGGGACTAGCGGGAGAGATCAGGTGCAGTACTTC.

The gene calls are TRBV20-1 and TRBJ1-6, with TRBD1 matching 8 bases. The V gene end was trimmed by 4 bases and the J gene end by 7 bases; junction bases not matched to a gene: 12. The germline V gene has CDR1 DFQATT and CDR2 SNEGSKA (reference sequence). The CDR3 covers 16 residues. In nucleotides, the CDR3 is TGCAGTGCTAAAGCCATGACAGGGGCCGCGAATTCACCCCTCCACTTT. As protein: CSAKAMTGAANSPLHF.

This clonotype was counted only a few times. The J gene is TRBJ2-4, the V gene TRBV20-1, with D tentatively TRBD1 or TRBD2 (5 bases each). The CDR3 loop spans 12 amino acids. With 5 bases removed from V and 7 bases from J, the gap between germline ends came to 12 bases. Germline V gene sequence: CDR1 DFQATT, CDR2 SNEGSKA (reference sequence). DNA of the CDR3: TGCAGTGCTGAGGGGATGGCGAACATTCAGTACTTC. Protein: CSAEGMANIQYF.

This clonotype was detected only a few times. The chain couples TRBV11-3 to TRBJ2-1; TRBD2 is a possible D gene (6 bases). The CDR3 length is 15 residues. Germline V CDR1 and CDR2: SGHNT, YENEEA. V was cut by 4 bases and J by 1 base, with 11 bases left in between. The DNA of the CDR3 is TGTGCCAGCAGCTCCCATAGCGGTTCCTACAATGAGCAGTTCTTC. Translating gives CASSSHSGSYNEQFF.

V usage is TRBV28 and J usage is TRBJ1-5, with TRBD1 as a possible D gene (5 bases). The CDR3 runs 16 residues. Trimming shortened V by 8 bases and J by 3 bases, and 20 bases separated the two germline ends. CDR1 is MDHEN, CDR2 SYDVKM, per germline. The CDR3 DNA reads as TGTGCCAGCGTTAAATTGAGGGGCTCGAACAATCAGCCCCAGCATTTT. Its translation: CASVKLRGSNNQPQHF. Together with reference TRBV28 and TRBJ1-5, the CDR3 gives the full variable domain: DVKVTQSSRYLVKRTGEKVFLECVQDMDHENMFWYRQDPGLGLRLIYFSYDVKMKEKGDIPEGYSVSREKKERFSLILESASTNQTSMYLCASVKLRGSNNQPQHFGDGTRLSIL.

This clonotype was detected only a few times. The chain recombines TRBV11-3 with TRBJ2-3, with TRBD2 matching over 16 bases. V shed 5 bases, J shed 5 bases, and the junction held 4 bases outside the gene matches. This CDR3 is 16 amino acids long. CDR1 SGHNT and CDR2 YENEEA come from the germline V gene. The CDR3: CASSLGTSGRGDTQYF. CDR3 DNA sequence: TGTGCCAGCAGCCTAGGGACTAGCGGGAGGGGAGATACGCAGTATTTT.

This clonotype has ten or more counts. The CDR3: CASSQAGGSYEQYF. DNA of the CDR3: TGCGCCAGCAGCCAAGCGGGCGGGAGTTACGAGCAGTACTTC. The rearrangement links TRBV4-1 to TRBJ2-7, with TRBD2 matching 7 bases. Trimming cost V 1 base and J 4 bases; bases outside gene matches: 4. CDR3 length equals 14 residues. CDR1 and CDR2 from the germline V gene are MGHRA and YSYEKL.

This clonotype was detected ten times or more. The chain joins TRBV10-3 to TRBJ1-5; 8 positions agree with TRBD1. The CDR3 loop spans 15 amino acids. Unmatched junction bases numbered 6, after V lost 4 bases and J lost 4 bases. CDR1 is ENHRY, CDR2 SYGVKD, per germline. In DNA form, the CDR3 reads TGTGCCATCAGTGTCGGACAGGGCGCAAATCAGCCCCAGCATTTT. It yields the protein CAISVGQGANQPQHF.

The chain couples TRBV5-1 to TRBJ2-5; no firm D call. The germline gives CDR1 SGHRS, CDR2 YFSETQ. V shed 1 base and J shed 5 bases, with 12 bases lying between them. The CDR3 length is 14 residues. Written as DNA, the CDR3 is TGCGCCAGCAGCTTGATGGCCGGTTTGGAGACCCAGTACTTC. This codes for CASSLMAGLETQYF.